This T cell receptor (beta chain) was sequenced in a study of PD-L1 blockade in urothelial cancer. Study in general: About 85% of the roughly 29 patients comprised males who had bladder-origin urothelial cancer. From 0 to 3 prior chemotherapy regimens had been given to the patients. Among blood samples, the median T cell count was 130,000 to 150,000. Regarding the study as a whole: Below-median blood TCR clonality before treatment forecast better survival.

Trimming pared 2 bases from V and 4 bases from J, leaving 9 bases between. The length of the CDR3 is 13 residues. From germline, CDR1 is SGHDT and CDR2 YYEEEE. Time point here: pretreatment peripheral blood. Generated by immunoSEQ multiplex PCR, the TCRdb table keeps only in-frame clones and is missing some. The table records tens of thousands of clones, roughly four fifths of them present only once. Comments on this clone: What it binds is not known.

Sequences were derived from PBMCs, sampled around atezolizumab (anti-PD-L1) treatment. The TCR sequence derives from a man aged 65 to 85 with urothelial cancer. The V call is TRBV5-6, the J call TRBJ2-5; tentatively, D is TRBD2 (5 bases). CDR3 amino acids: CASSLPGGETQYF. Here the CDR3 DNA reads TGTGCCAGCAGCTTACCAGGAGGAGAGACCCAGTACTTC.